This T cell receptor (beta chain) was recovered during a study of early T cells in non-severe SARS-CoV-2 infection. This clonotype was seen repeatedly, ten times or more. TCRdb ran MiXCR on the 5' RACE reads and lists one entry per CDR3 protein. The sample has 50,000 to 70,000 distinct CDR3 sequences, around 6.5% seen once. V was pared by 6 bases and J by 3 bases, with 15 bases between. The length of the CDR3 is 15 residues. Germline lookup yields CDR1 MDHEN and CDR2 SYDVKM. This TCR came from an adult who was a healthcare worker with PCR-confirmed SARS-CoV-2 infection or an uninfected control (not recorded which). The specimen was whole blood, collected at baseline. The V call is TRBV28, the J call TRBJ1-5; possible D gene TRBD1, 5 bases. DNA for the CDR3: TGTGCCAGCAGCCTCTTGGGGGAAAACAATCAGCCCCAGCATTTT. It encodes CASSLLGENNQPQHF.